A selection of T cell receptor beta chains follows, all from one sample in a study of regulatory T cells in long-lasting Graves disease. TCRdb recomputed calls from the multiplex PCR reads with MiXCR, one row per CDR3 protein. The table records some 320,000 distinct CDR3 sequences, approximately 20% of them present only once. Sequences were derived from peripheral blood mononuclear cells (PBMCs), sampled at new diagnosis, from a patient treated with antithyroid drugs. These receptors all stem from a female donor with Graves disease. Each CDR3 is given with its conserved first and last residue. A D gene is named only where the DNA matches it firmly. Size is stated for part of the rows, as once, few or many counts, or as a class when the clone is expanded.

J: TRBJ2-5
V: TRBV28
size: many
D: TRBD2
CDR3: CASSHPGLAGDLETQYF
DNA: TGTGCCAGCAGTCACCCAGGACTAGCGGGAGATCTAGAGACCCAGTACTTC

J: TRBJ1-1
V: TRBV27
size: many
D: -
CDR3: CASSPWDGGLNTEAFF
DNA: TGTGCCAGCAGTCCGTGGGACGGCGGATTGAACACTGAAGCTTTCTTT

J: TRBJ2-3
V: TRBV7-9
size: many
D: TRBD2
CDR3: CASKGGLAFTDTQYF
DNA: TGTGCCAGCAAGGGAGGGCTAGCCTTCACAGATACGCAGTATTTT

J: TRBJ2-5
V: TRBV28
size: -
D: TRBD1
CDR3: CASSLEQGAGETQYF
DNA: TGTGCCAGCAGTTTGGAACAGGGGGCGGGAGAGACCCAGTACTTC

J: TRBJ2-2
V: TRBV12-3/TRBV12-4
size: many
D: TRBD2
CDR3: CASRGLAGSNGELFF
DNA: TGTGCCAGCAGGGGACTAGCGGGGTCCAACGGGGAGCTGTTTTTT

J: TRBJ2-5
V: TRBV11-3
size: many
D: -
CDR3: CASSSLLETQYF
DNA: TGTGCCAGCAGCTCCCTCCTGGAGACCCAGTACTTC

J: TRBJ1-4
V: TRBV28
size: few
D: -
CDR3: CASSFHGTGSPGVKNCFF
DNA: -

J: TRBJ2-1
V: TRBV19
size: -
D: -
CDR3: CASSFSGTSYNEQFF
DNA: TGTGCCAGTAGTTTCTCCGGGACTTCCTACAATGAGCAGTTCTTC

J: TRBJ2-1
V: TRBV28
size: many
D: -
CDR3: CASSSVSGLRDF
DNA: TGTGCCAGCAGTTCTGTCTCGGGACTCCGAGATTTC

J: TRBJ1-2
V: TRBV19
size: many
D: TRBD1
CDR3: CASSGGQGYRDGYTF
DNA: TGTGCCAGTAGTGGCGGACAGGGGTATAGAGATGGCTACACCTTC

J: TRBJ1-1
V: TRBV6-1
size: many
D: -
CDR3: CASSQNTGRANTEAFF
DNA: TGTGCCAGCAGTCAAAACACCGGGAGAGCGAACACTGAAGCTTTCTTT

J: TRBJ2-7
V: TRBV5-1
size: many
D: TRBD2
CDR3: CASSLVAGEYEQYF
DNA: TGCGCCAGCAGCTTGGTGGCGGGGGAGTACGAGCAGTACTTC

J: TRBJ1-5
V: TRBV19
size: many
D: -
CDR3: CASSIEGRNNQPQHF
DNA: TGTGCCAGTAGTATAGAGGGCAGGAACAATCAGCCCCAGCATTTT

J: TRBJ2-7
V: TRBV12-3/TRBV12-4
size: many
D: -
CDR3: CASSPTGAASLEQYF
DNA: TGTGCCAGCAGCCCGACCGGGGCCGCATCCCTCGAGCAGTACTTC

J: TRBJ2-3
V: TRBV6-1
size: many
D: -
CDR3: CASSDTSGADTQYF
DNA: TGTGCCAGCAGTGACACCTCAGGGGCAGATACGCAGTATTTT

J: TRBJ1-3
V: TRBV28
size: many
D: -
CDR3: CASSEVVPNSGNTIYF
DNA: TGTGCCAGCAGTGAGGTTGTACCAAACTCTGGAAACACCATATATTTT

J: TRBJ2-1
V: TRBV9
size: many
D: TRBD2
CDR3: CASSRLAGGNEQFF
DNA: TGCGCCAGCAGTAGACTAGCGGGAGGCAATGAGCAGTTCTTC

J: TRBJ2-7
V: TRBV28
size: many
D: TRBD2
CDR3: CASRTSGTSYSYEQYF
DNA: TGTGCCAGCAGGACTAGCGGGACTTCTTACTCCTACGAGCAGTACTTC

J: TRBJ2-2
V: TRBV20-1
size: many
D: TRBD2
CDR3: CSARKAGNTGELFF
DNA: TGCAGTGCTAGAAAAGCGGGAAACACCGGGGAGCTGTTTTTT

J: TRBJ1-1
V: TRBV5-1
size: many
D: -
CDR3: CASSLGRTDEAFF
DNA: TGCGCCAGCAGCCTGGGGAGGACAGACGAAGCTTTCTTT